The next 10 T cell receptor beta chains were all read from a single sample in a study of shared clonotypes between healthy human individuals. Method: immunoSEQ multiplex PCR; TCRdb's copy keeps in-frame clones and lacks some. This table holds about 520,000 clones, around four fifths found once. The sample consisted of PBMCs. These TCRs come from a woman in her 40s in good health. Some clones in this sample may be carry-over from other donors' samples.

The J gene is TRBJ1-1, the V gene TRBV25-1, with 7 bases lining up with TRBD1. J gave up 3 bases and V 5 bases, and 6 bases lay outside the gene matches. CDR3 length: 14 amino acids. Germline CDR1 reads MGHDK; CDR2 reads SYGVNS. CDR3 amino acids: CASSRQGWDTEAFF. CDR3 sequence (DNA): TGTGCCAGCAGTCGACAGGGATGGGACACTGAAGCTTTCTTT. The whole variable domain, remainder taken from reference TRBV25-1 and TRBJ1-1, is EADIYQTPRYLVIGTGKKITLECSQTMGHDKMYWYQQDPGMELHLIHYSYGVNSTEKGDLSSESTVSRIRTEHFPLTLESARPSHTSQYLCASSRQGWDTEAFFGQGTRLTVV.

This clone was observed many times. The sample carries other DNA sequences with the same CDR3. The chain has TRBV4-1 and TRBJ1-1; D is perhaps TRBD1 (6 bases). The CDR3 sequence is 21 residues long. With 1 base removed from V and 8 bases from J, the gap between germline ends came to 35 bases. Germline V gene data show CDR1 as MGHRA and CDR2 as YSYEKL. The CDR3 here is CASSQVWGASVLMDAKDEAFF. The CDR3 region has the DNA TGCGCCAGCAGCCAAGTGTGGGGGGCTTCGGTTCTAATGGACGCGAAAGACGAAGCTTTCTTT.

The chain recombines TRBV5-4 with TRBJ2-1; 11 bases align to TRBD2. This CDR3 spans 16 amino acids. V was clipped by 2 bases and J by 8 bases; unmatched bases: 9. Germline assignment: CDR1 SGHNT and CDR2 YYREEE (reference sequence). The CDR3 nucleotides are TGTGCCAGCAGCTTAGCGGGACTAGCGGTCCGCGATGAGCAGTTCTTC. It codes for CASSLAGLAVRDEQFF.

V usage is TRBV6-6 and J usage is TRBJ2-3; D is perhaps TRBD2 (6 bases). This CDR3 has 15 residues. Germline V CDR1 and CDR2: MNHNY, SVGAGI (reference sequence). Trimming took 7 bases from V and 3 from J, leaving 17 bases between them. The CDR3 region is CASTLTGVGTDTQYF. CDR3 nucleotides: TGTGCCAGCACTTTAACGGGAGTGGGTACAGATACGCAGTATTTT.

The V and J genes are TRBV6-6 and TRBJ1-5, with D perhaps matching TRBD1 (6 bases). Trimming pared 9 bases from V and 6 bases from J, leaving 18 bases between. Germline V gene data show CDR1 as MNHNY and CDR2 as SVGAGI (reference sequence). The CDR3 consists of 14 residues. The CDR3 protein is CASALQGSSQPQHF. For the CDR3, the DNA is TGTGCCAGTGCACTACAGGGTTCGAGTCAGCCCCAGCATTTT.

V and J are TRBV5-1 and TRBJ1-3, with D unresolved. The germline CDR1 and CDR2 sequences are SGHRS and YFSETQ. V shed 0 bases and J shed 4 bases, with 11 bases lying between them. This CDR3 has 15 amino acids. The CDR3 region has the DNA TGCGCCAGCAGCTTGGTAGGGTTGCCGGGAAACACCATATATTTT. Residues: CASSLVGLPGNTIYF.

This clone was found a few times. The gene calls are TRBV7-2 and TRBJ2-2; 8 positions agree with TRBD1. CDR3 length: 15 amino acids. The V and J ends lost 3 bases and 5 bases, in that order; junction bases with no gene match: 5. Germline V lookup: CDR1 SGHTA, CDR2 FQGNSA. The CDR3 DNA is TGTGCCAGCAGCTTGCAAACAGGGGGGACCGGGGAGCTGTTTTTT. Residues: CASSLQTGGTGELFF.

The gene calls are TRBV7-9 and TRBJ2-5; 11 nucleotides line up with TRBD2. The CDR3 extends over 16 amino acids. The V gene's germline CDR1 is SEHNR and CDR2 FQNEAQ (reference sequence). V lost 2 bases, J lost 4 bases, and 6 bases stayed unmatched. Written as DNA, the CDR3 is TGTGCCAGCAGCTTATTTACTAGCGGGAGTCTAGAGACCCAGTACTTC. Protein sequence: CASSLFTSGSLETQYF.

This clone came up a few times. This chain connects TRBV15 to TRBJ2-1, with D maybe TRBD2 (6 bases). The V gene lost 5 bases and the J gene lost 0 bases, with 11 bases spanning the gap. Germline V CDR1 and CDR2: LNHNV, YYDKDF (reference sequence). The CDR3 is made up of 15 amino acids. Here the CDR3 DNA reads TGTGCCACCAGCGGGCGGAGGGACTCCTACAATGAGCAGTTCTTC. Amino acids: CATSGRRDSYNEQFF. Looking up the rest from reference TRBV15 and TRBJ2-1 gives the full variable domain: DAMVIQNPRYQVTQFGKPVTLSCSQTLNHNVMYWYQQKSSQAPKLLFHYYDKDFNNEADTPDNFQSRRPNTSFCFLDIRSPGLGDTAMYLCATSGRRDSYNEQFFGPGTRLTVL.

This chain joins TRBV9 and TRBJ1-3; D is ambiguous. Deletions cut 2 bases from V and 4 bases from J, with 7 bases between. The CDR3 is 13 residues long. Germline V gene lookup returns CDR1 SGDLS and CDR2 YYNGEE. In DNA form, the CDR3 reads TGTGCCAGCAGCGTGAGTATGGGAAACACCATATATTTT. Its translation is CASSVSMGNTIYF.